The 8 T cell receptor beta chains in this list originate from one sample, sequenced in a study of blood T cell repertoires in COVID-19. Assay used: immunoSEQ multiplex PCR; TCRdb lists only in-frame clones, some missing. The sample records more than 200,000 clones, roughly 80% being singletons. Sequencing input: peripheral blood. The origin of the receptors is a woman of 80 years or more with acute or convalescent COVID-19.

The chain is built from TRBV30 and TRBJ2-2; maybe TRBD1 (6 bases). The germline CDR1 and CDR2 sequences are GTSNPN and SVGIG (reference sequence). The CDR3 spans 15 residues. The germline V and J ends were trimmed by 2 bases and 5 bases, with 15 bases remaining between them. CDR3 sequence reads: CAWSPIQGITGELFF. Here the CDR3 DNA reads TGTGCCTGGAGTCCCATACAGGGAATTACCGGGGAGCTGTTTTTT.

This sequence joins TRBV7-8 and TRBJ1-1; 7 nucleotides match TRBD1. The V segment lost 7 bases and the J segment 5 bases; nucleotides outside the gene matches: 16. Germline assignment: CDR1 SGHVS and CDR2 FQNEAQ. This CDR3 comprises 16 residues. The CDR3 DNA reads as TGTGCCAGCACCCACTCTGGGTGGCAGGGGGGTACTGAAGCTTTCTTT. Its protein is CASTHSGWQGGTEAFF.

The chain employs TRBV21-1 and TRBJ2-1; the table assigns TRBD1, which was not confirmed against the DNA. TRBV21-1 has pseudogene status. The CDR3 spans 15 residues. This CDR3 is CASSSYTGAGNEQFF. The CDR3 DNA is TGTGCCAGCAGCAGTTACACAGGGGCTGGAAATGAGCAGTTCTTC.

The chain has TRBV11-3 and TRBJ1-1; maybe TRBD1 (5 bases). This CDR3 contains 15 residues. V lost 2 bases to trimming and J lost 2 bases, with 12 bases between them. Germline lookup yields CDR1 SGHNT and CDR2 YENEEA. CDR3 protein: CASSLQSTGNTEAFF. CDR3 DNA sequence: TGTGCCAGCAGCTTACAGTCTACAGGAAACACTGAAGCTTTCTTT.

This chain links TRBV11-3 with TRBJ2-5; no definite D call. V gave up 3 bases and J gave up 1 base, with 6 bases separating them. The CDR3 spans 13 residues. CDR1 and CDR2 (germline): SGHNT, YENEEA. The chain's CDR3 is CASSFGFQETQYF. The CDR3 region has the DNA TGTGCCAGCAGCTTCGGGTTCCAAGAGACCCAGTACTTC. The complete variable domain, with remaining parts taken from reference TRBV11-3 and TRBJ2-5, reads EAGVVQSPRYKIIEKKQPVAFWCNPISGHNTLYWYLQNLGQGPELLIRYENEEAVDDSQLPKDRFSAERLKGVDSTLKIQPAELGDSAVYLCASSFGFQETQYFGPGTRLLVL.

This CDR3 is CASSLGQFYGYTF. The CDR3, as DNA: TGTGCCAGCAGTCTCGGACAGTTCTATGGCTACACCTTC. This sequence joins TRBV6-2 or TRBV6-3 and TRBJ1-2, with D possibly matching TRBD1 (6 bases). Trimming left V 5 bases short and J 4 bases short, with 11 bases between. CDR1 is MNHEY and CDR2 is SVGEGT in the germline V gene. The CDR3 sequence is 13 residues long.

CDR3 region: CASSQADRDNTEAFF. In nucleotides, the CDR3 is TGCGCCAGCAGCCAAGCAGACAGGGACAACACTGAAGCTTTCTTT. V is TRBV4-3 and J is TRBJ1-1, with TRBD1 matching over 7 bases. CDR1 is LGHNA, CDR2 YSLEER, per germline. This CDR3 region has 15 residues. Unmatched junction bases numbered 4, after V lost 1 base and J lost 2 bases.

The chain is built from TRBV24-1 and TRBJ2-2; TRBD2 might be the D (5 bases). V shed 6 bases and J shed 6 bases, with 10 bases lying between them. Germline V CDR1 and CDR2: KGHDR, SFDVKD. The CDR3 covers 13 residues. The DNA of the CDR3 is TGTGCCACCAGTCCTGGGAGTTCCGGGGAGCTGTTTTTT. Protein sequence: CATSPGSSGELFF.